The present T cell receptor beta chain was sequenced within a study of technical replicates of blood from a few donors. The protocol was immunoSEQ multiplex PCR, while the TCRdb copy is restricted to in-frame clones and leaves out a portion. This table holds roughly 14,000 clones, more than 80% found once. The CDR3 spans 14 residues. The V end was cut by 2 bases, the J end by 3 bases, with 11 bases between. CDR1 and CDR2 from the germline V gene are KGHSH and LQKENI. Material for sequencing was PBMCs. This receptor was obtained from a human donor in good health. V gene TRBV18 combines with J gene TRBJ2-7; D may be TRBD1 (6 bases). The CDR3 DNA reads as TGTGCCAGCTCACCATTGGCAGGGGTCTACGAGCAGTACTTC. It specifies CASSPLAGVYEQYF. Complete variable domain (other parts from reference TRBV18 and TRBJ2-7): NAGVMQNPRHLVRRRGQEARLRCSPMKGHSHVYWYRQLPEEGLKFMVYLQKENIIDESGMPKERFSAEFPKEGPSILRIQQVVRGDSAAYFCASSPLAGVYEQYFGPGTRLTVT.